The clone carrying this T cell receptor (beta chain) has a handful of counts. Germline V CDR1 and CDR2: SGHNT, YYREEE (reference sequence). The CDR3 spans 16 residues. Trimming cost V 4 bases and J 0 bases; bases outside gene matches: 10. Data came from immunoSEQ multiplex PCR; TCRdb stores just in-frame clones and leaves some out. This sample has some 300,000 clones, with 88% found just once. The data are from a study of blood T cell repertoires in COVID-19. The V and J genes are TRBV5-4 and TRBJ2-7, with 7 bases identical to TRBD2. The specimen sequenced was peripheral blood. The receptor was isolated from a woman in her twenties or thirties who had recovered from COVID-19. This chain's CDR3 is CASSKRGGDRSYEQYF. The CDR3, as DNA: TGTGCCAGCAGCAAACGCGGGGGTGATCGCTCCTACGAGCAGTACTTC.